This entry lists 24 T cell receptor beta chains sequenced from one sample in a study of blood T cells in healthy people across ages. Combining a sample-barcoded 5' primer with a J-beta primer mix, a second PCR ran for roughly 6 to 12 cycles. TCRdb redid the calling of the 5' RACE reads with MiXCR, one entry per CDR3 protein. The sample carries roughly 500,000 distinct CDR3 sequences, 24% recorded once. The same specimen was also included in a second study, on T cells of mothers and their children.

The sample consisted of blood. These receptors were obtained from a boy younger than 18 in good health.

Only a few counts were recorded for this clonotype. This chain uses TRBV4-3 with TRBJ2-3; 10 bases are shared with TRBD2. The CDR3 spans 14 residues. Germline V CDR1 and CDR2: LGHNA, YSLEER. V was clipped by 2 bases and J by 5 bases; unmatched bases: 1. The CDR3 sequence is CASSQQRGGDTQYF. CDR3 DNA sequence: TGCGCCAGCAGCCAACAGCGGGGGGGAGATACGCAGTATTTT.

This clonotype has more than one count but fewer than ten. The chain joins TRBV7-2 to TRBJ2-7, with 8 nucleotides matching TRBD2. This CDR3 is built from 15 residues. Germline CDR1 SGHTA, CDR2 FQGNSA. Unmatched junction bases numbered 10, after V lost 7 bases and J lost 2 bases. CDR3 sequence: CASTVLAGKTYEQYF. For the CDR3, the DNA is TGTGCCAGCACGGTTTTAGCGGGGAAGACCTACGAGCAGTACTTC.

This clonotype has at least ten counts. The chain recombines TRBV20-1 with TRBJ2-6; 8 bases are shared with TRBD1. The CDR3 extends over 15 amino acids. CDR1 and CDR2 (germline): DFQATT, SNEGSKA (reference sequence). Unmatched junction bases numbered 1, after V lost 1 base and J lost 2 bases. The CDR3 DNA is TGCAGTGCTAGAGCAGGGGGCACTGGGGCCAACGTCCTGACTTTC. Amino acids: CSARAGGTGANVLTF.

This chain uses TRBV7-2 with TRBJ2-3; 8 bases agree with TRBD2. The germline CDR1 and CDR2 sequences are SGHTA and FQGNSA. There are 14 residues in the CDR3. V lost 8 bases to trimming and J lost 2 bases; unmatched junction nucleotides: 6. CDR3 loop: CASGREGNTDTQYF. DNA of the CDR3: TGTGCCAGCGGCCGGGAGGGGAACACAGATACGCAGTATTTT.

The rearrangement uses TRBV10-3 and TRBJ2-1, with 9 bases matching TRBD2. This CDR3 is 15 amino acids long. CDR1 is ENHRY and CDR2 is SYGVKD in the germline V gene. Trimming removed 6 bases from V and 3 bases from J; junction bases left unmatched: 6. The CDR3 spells CAIRSLAGNYNEQFF. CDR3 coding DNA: TGTGCCATCAGGAGCCTAGCGGGAAACTACAATGAGCAGTTCTTC.

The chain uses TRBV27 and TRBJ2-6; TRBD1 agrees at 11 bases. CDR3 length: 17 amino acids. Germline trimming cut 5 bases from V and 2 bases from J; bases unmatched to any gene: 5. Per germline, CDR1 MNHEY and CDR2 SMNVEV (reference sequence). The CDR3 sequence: CASSIRTGGAGANVLTF. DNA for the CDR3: TGTGCCAGCAGTATTAGGACAGGGGGCGCTGGGGCCAACGTCCTGACTTTC.

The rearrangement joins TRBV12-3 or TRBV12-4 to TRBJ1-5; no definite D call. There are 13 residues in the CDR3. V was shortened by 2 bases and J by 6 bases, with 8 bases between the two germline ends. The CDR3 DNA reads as TGTGCCAGCAGTTTACCAGGCTCTCAGCCCCAGCATTTT. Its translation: CASSLPGSQPQHF.

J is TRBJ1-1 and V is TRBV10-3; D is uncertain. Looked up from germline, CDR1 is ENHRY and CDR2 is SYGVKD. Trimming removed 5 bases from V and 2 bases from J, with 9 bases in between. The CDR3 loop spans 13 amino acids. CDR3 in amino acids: CAISTRENTEAFF. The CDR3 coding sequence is TGTGCCATCAGTACGAGAGAAAACACTGAAGCTTTCTTT.

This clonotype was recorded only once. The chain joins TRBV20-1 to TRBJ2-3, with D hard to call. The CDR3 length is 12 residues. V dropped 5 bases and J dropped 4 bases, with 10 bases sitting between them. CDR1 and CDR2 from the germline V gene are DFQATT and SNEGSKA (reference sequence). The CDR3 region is CSAGAQPDTQYF. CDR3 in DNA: TGCAGTGCTGGTGCCCAACCAGATACGCAGTATTTT.

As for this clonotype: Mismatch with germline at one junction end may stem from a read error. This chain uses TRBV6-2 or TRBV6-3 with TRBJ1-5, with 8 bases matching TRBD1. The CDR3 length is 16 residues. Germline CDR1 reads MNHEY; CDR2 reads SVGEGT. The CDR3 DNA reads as TGTGCCAGCACGGAACGACAGGGGATCAGCAATCAGCCACAGCATTTT. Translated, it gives CASTERQGISNQPQHF.

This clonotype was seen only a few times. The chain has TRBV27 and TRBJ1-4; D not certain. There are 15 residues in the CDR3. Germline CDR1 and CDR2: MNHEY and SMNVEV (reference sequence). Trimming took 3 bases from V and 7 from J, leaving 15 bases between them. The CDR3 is CASSFSSGIGEKLFF. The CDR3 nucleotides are TGTGCCAGCAGTTTTTCCTCGGGGATCGGTGAAAAACTGTTTTTT.

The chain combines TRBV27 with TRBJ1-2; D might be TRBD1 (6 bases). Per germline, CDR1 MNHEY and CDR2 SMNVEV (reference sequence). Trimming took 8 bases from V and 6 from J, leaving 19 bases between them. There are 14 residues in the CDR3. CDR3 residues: CASSHGQGFDGYTF. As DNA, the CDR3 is TGTGCCAGCTCTCACGGTCAGGGGTTCGATGGCTACACCTTC.

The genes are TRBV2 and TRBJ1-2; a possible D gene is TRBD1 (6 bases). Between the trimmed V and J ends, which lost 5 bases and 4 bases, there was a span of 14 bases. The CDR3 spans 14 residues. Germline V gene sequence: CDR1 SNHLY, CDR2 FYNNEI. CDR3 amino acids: CASSRQGNSYGYTF. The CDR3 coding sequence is TGTGCCAGCAGTCGGCAGGGGAACAGCTATGGCTACACCTTC.

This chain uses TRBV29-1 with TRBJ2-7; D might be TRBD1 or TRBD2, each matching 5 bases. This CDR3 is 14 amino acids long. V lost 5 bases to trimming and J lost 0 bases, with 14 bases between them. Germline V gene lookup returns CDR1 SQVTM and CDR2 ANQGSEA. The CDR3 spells CSVTLAGSSYEQYF. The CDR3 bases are TGCAGCGTTACCTTGGCAGGGAGCTCCTACGAGCAGTACTTC.

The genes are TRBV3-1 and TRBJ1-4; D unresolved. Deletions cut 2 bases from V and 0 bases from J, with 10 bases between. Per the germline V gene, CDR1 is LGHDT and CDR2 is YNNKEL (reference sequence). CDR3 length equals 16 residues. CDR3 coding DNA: TGTGCCAGCAGCCAATCCATCCGGGCAACTAATGAAAAACTGTTTTTT. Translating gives CASSQSIRATNEKLFF. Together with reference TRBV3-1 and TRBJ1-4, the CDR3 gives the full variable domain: DTAVSQTPKYLVTQMGNDKSIKCEQNLGHDTMYWYKQDSKKFLKIMFSYNNKELIINETVPNRFSPKSPDKAHLNLHINSLELGDSAVYFCASSQSIRATNEKLFFGSGTQLSVL.

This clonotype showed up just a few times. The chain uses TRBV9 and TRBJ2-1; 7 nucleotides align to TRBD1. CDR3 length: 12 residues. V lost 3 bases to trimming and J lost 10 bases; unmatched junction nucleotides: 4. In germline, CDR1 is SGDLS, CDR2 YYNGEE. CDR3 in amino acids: CASSGTGVEQFF. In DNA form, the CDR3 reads TGTGCCAGCAGCGGGACAGGAGTCGAGCAGTTCTTC.

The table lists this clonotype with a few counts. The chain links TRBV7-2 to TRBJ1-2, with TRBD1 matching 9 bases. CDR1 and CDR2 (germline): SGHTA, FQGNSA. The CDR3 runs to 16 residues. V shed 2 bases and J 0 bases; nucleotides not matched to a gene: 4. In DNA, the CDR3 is TGTGCCAGCAGCTTACACAGGACAGGGGCTAACTATGGCTACACCTTC. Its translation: CASSLHRTGANYGYTF.

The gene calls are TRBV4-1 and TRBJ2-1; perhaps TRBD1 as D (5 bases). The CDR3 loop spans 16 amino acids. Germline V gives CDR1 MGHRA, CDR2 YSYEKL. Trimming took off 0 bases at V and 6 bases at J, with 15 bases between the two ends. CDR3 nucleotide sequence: TGCGCCAGCAGCCAAGAGGAAAAGGGGCGACGCAATGAGCAGTTCTTC. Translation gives CASSQEEKGRRNEQFF.

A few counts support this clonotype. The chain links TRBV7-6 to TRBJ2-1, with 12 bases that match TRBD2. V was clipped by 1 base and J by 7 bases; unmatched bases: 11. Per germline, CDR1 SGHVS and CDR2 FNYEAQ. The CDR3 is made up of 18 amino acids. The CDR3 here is CASSLVPTSGGTGNEQFF. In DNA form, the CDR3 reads TGTGCCAGCAGCTTAGTCCCCACTAGCGGGGGGACGGGGAATGAGCAGTTCTTC.

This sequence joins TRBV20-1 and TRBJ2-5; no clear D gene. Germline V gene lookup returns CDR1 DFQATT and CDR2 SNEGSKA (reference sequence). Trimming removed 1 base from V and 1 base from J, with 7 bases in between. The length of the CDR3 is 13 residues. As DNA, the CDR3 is TGCAGTGCTAGAGTTGGCACCCAAGAGACCCAGTACTTC. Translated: CSARVGTQETQYF.

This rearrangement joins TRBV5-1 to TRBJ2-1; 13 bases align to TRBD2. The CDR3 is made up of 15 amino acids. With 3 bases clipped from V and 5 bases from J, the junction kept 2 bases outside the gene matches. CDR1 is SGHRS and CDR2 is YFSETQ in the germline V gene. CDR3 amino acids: CASSWTSGSNNEQFF. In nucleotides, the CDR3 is TGCGCCAGCAGCTGGACTAGCGGGAGTAACAATGAGCAGTTCTTC.

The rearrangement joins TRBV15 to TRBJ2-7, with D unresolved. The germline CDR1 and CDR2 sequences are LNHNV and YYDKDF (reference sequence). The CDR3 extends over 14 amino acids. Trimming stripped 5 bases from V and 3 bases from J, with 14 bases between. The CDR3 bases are TGTGCCACCAGCCTACGTGGAGCGTACTACGAGCAGTACTTC. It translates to CATSLRGAYYEQYF.

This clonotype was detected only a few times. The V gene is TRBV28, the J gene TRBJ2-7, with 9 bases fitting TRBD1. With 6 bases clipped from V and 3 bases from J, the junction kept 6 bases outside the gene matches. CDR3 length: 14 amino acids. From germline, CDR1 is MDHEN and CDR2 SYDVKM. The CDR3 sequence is CASRDRGAGYEQYF. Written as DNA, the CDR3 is TGTGCCAGCAGGGACAGGGGTGCGGGCTACGAGCAGTACTTC.

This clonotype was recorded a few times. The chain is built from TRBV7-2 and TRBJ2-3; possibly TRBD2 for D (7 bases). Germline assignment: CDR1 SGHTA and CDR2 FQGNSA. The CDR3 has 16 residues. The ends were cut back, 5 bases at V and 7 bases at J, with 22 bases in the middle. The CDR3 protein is CASSLGPGGGGNTQYF. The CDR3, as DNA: TGTGCCAGCAGCCTAGGGCCTGGGGGGGGCGGAAATACGCAGTATTTT.